The 15 T cell receptor beta chains reported below all come from one sample, sequenced in a study of response to subunit inactivated influenza vaccine. Via MiXCR, TCRdb re-called the RT-PCR reads, giving one row per CDR3 protein. The sample includes hundreds of thousands of distinct CDR3 sequences, more than 15% of them seen just once. The sample consisted of CD4+ T cells sorted from PBMCs, taken less than 30 months after vaccination. All receptors derive from a man between 45 and 75 years old who received an inactivated influenza vaccine.

This clonotype was recorded a few times. The genes are TRBV10-3 and TRBJ2-1, with 8 nucleotides matching TRBD1. This CDR3 is 14 amino acids long. Trimming removed 7 bases from V and 5 bases from J; junction bases left unmatched: 7. Germline CDR1 is ENHRY and CDR2 is SYGVKD. The CDR3 DNA is TGTGCCATCACCCCGGGACAGGCCAACAATGAGCAGTTCTTC. This encodes CAITPGQANNEQFF.

This clonotype was found many times. This chain joins TRBV6-1 and TRBJ2-7, with unresolved D. V was trimmed by 5 bases and J by 0 bases, leaving 14 bases between them. Germline V lookup: CDR1 MNHNS, CDR2 SASEGT. The CDR3 loop spans 15 amino acids. CDR3 sequence (DNA): TGTGCCAGCAGTCCCGGACCAGCGAGCTCCTACGAGCAGTACTTC. This gives the protein CASSPGPASSYEQYF.

The sample holds a few counts of this clonotype. The chain links TRBV28 to TRBJ2-2, with 12 bases fitting TRBD1. Per the germline V gene, CDR1 is MDHEN and CDR2 is SYDVKM. This CDR3 is 18 amino acids long. Losses at the gene ends were 5 bases for V and 6 bases for J; bases not matched to a gene: 13. For the CDR3, the DNA is TGTGCCAGCAGTACTCCGGGACAGGGGGCGAAGGGGGCCGGGGAGCTGTTTTTT. It is translated as CASSTPGQGAKGAGELFF.

J is TRBJ1-1 and V is TRBV5-1, with D uncertain. CDR3 size: 15 residues. The V gene lost 7 bases and the J gene lost 1 base, with 17 bases spanning the gap. CDR1 and CDR2 from the germline V gene are SGHRS and YFSETQ. Here the CDR3 DNA reads TGCGCCAGCCGACCTCGGACCCTGGGGAACACTGAAGCTTTCTTT. Translated: CASRPRTLGNTEAFF.

The table lists this clonotype with a few counts. The chain joins TRBV5-1 to TRBJ2-5, with D maybe TRBD2 (6 bases). This CDR3 region has 16 residues. Germline V gene data show CDR1 as SGHRS and CDR2 as YFSETQ. V lost 0 bases to trimming and J lost 3 bases, with 15 bases between them. CDR3 DNA: TGCGCCAGCAGCTTGGGTGGGTCTAGCGCCGAAGAGACCCAGTACTTC. Translated, it gives CASSLGGSSAEETQYF. Filled out from reference TRBV5-1 and TRBJ2-5, the complete variable domain reads KAGVTQTPRYLIKTRGQQVTLSCSPISGHRSVSWYQQTPGQGLQFLFEYFSETQRNKGNFPGRFSGRQFSNSRSEMNVSTLELGDSALYLCASSLGGSSAEETQYFGPGTRLLVL.

The chain recombines TRBV6-2 or TRBV6-3 with TRBJ2-5; perhaps TRBD2 as D (5 bases). Germline V CDR1 and CDR2: MNHEY, SVGEGT. V lost 2 bases and J lost 1, with 8 bases in between. The CDR3 extends over 14 amino acids. The CDR3 reads CASSYPTIQETQYF. In DNA form, the CDR3 reads TGTGCCAGCAGTTACCCGACTATCCAAGAGACCCAGTACTTC.

The chain couples TRBV25-1 to TRBJ2-3, with 9 bases that match TRBD2. The CDR3 is made up of 16 amino acids. V lost 1 base to trimming and J lost 2 bases; unmatched junction nucleotides: 4. Germline V CDR1 and CDR2: MGHDK, SYGVNS. CDR3 sequence: CASSELTSGSTDTQYF. The CDR3 DNA reads as TGTGCCAGCAGTGAATTGACTAGCGGATCCACAGATACGCAGTATTTT.

This clonotype has only a few counts. J is TRBJ2-2 and V is TRBV10-3; 10 nucleotides agree with TRBD1. The V gene's germline CDR1 is ENHRY and CDR2 SYGVKD. After removal of 2 bases from V and 5 bases from J, the junction contained 8 bases not matched to a gene. This CDR3 contains 17 residues. The CDR3 DNA reads TGTGCCATCAGTGAGGTCGGACAGGGGGAGAGGACCGGGGAGCTGTTTTTT. This codes for CAISEVGQGERTGELFF.

J is TRBJ2-1 and V is TRBV29-1; TRBD2 aligns across 8 bases. The CDR3 covers 11 residues. J lost 9 bases, V lost 7 bases, and 5 bases had no gene match. Germline CDR1 and CDR2: SQVTM and ANQGSEA. The CDR3 DNA reads TGCAGCGCGGGGAGCGGGAGTGAGCAGTTCTTC. Translation gives CSAGSGSEQFF.

The CDR3 DNA reads as TGCAGTGCTAGTAGGCAGGGTACAGATACGCAGTATTTT. Protein: CSASRQGTDTQYF. The J gene is TRBJ2-3, the V gene TRBV20-1; D might be TRBD1 (5 bases). Trimming took off 3 bases at V and 3 bases at J, with 10 bases between the two ends. This CDR3 spans 13 amino acids. Germline lookup yields CDR1 DFQATT and CDR2 SNEGSKA (reference sequence).

This clonotype was observed a single time. One end of the junction does not line up with germline, which may come from a read error. The DNA for the CDR3 is TGTGCTAGCAGCGAGGGGATTCGACAGCACAATGAGCAGTTCTTC. Its translation is CASSEGIRQHNEQFF. The chain is built from TRBV7-7 and TRBJ2-1; D may be TRBD1 or TRBD2 (5 bases each). Germline V gives CDR1 SSHAT, CDR2 FNYEAQ (reference sequence). The CDR3 covers 15 residues. The whole variable domain, remainder taken from reference TRBV7-7 and TRBJ2-1, is GAGVSQSPRYKVTKRGQDVTLRCDPISSHATLYWYQQALGQGPEFLTYFNYEAQPDKSGLPSDRFSAERPEGSISTLTIQRTEQRDSAMYRCASSEGIRQHNEQFFGPGTRLTVL.

This clonotype was seen ten or more times. The chain couples TRBV7-2 to TRBJ2-1; D uncertain. Per germline, CDR1 SGHTA and CDR2 FQGNSA. CDR3 length: 15 residues. Trimming left V 0 bases short and J 6 bases short, with 12 bases between. DNA of the CDR3: TGTGCCAGCAGCTTAGCAATAGCTGCGATCAATGAGCAGTTCTTC. Its protein is CASSLAIAAINEQFF.

This CDR3 is CASSLDSTESAYGYTF. In nucleotides, the CDR3 is TGTGCCAGCAGCTTAGACTCGACAGAGTCCGCCTATGGCTACACCTTC. J is TRBJ1-2 and V is TRBV11-2; TRBD1 might be the D (5 bases). This CDR3 has 16 amino acids. V shed 0 bases and J shed 4 bases, with 15 bases lying between them. CDR1 is SGHAT and CDR2 is FQNNGV in the germline V gene.

This clonotype was observed a few times. The V and J genes are TRBV5-6 and TRBJ2-1; the match to TRBD2 covers 8 bases. V trimming: 0 bases; J trimming: 0 bases; junction bases outside the gene matches: 8. CDR1 and CDR2 from the germline V gene are SGHDT and YYEEEE. This CDR3 has 18 amino acids. The CDR3 protein is CASSLAGGPWSSYNEQFF. CDR3 nucleotides: TGTGCCAGCAGCTTGGCGGGAGGGCCTTGGAGCTCCTACAATGAGCAGTTCTTC.

This clonotype has at least ten counts. The J gene is TRBJ2-1, the V gene TRBV6-5, with D possibly being TRBD2 (6 bases). There are 12 residues in the CDR3. Trimming removed 9 bases at V and 0 bases at J, with 6 bases between. Germline assignment: CDR1 MNHEY and CDR2 SVGAGI. The CDR3 coding sequence is TGTGCCAGGGGAGGCTCCTACAATGAGCAGTTCTTC. Its translation: CARGGSYNEQFF.